The 16 T cell receptor beta chains listed next were all sequenced from one sample in a study of T cells in Graves' hyperthyroidism and ophthalmopathy. RNA transcripts provided the source from which TCR beta CDR3 regions were amplified. The HTBI primer set served for first-round RT-PCR of the TCR CDR3. TCRdb independently ran MiXCR on the multiplex PCR reads; one entry per CDR3 protein. Of about 400,000 distinct CDR3 sequences in the sample, about 15% are singletons; the top ten hold about 30%. The sequenced material came from blood. These receptors originate from a woman aged 25 to 45 with Graves' hyperthyroidism.

The chain has TRBV28 and TRBJ2-7; 10 bases are a match to TRBD2. The V and J ends lost 3 bases and 2 bases, in that order; junction bases with no gene match: 4. This CDR3 is 15 amino acids long. Germline assignment: CDR1 MDHEN and CDR2 SYDVKM. The CDR3 DNA sequence: TGTGCCAGCAGTTTGCAGCGGGAGGGAACCTACGAGCAGTACTTC. Protein sequence: CASSLQREGTYEQYF.

This clonotype was seen a handful of times. This rearrangement joins TRBV5-1 to TRBJ2-1; D is ambiguous. The CDR3 covers 15 residues. The ends were cut back, 4 bases at V and 4 bases at J, with 15 bases in the middle. Germline V lookup: CDR1 SGHRS, CDR2 YFSETQ. CDR3 nucleotides: TGCGCCAGCAGCCGCCTTGTTGCGGAGTACAATGAGCAGTTCTTC. This sequence encodes CASSRLVAEYNEQFF.

J is TRBJ2-5 and V is TRBV7-9; D is perhaps TRBD2 (5 bases). This CDR3 is 14 amino acids long. V was shortened by 7 bases and J by 5 bases, with 17 bases between the two germline ends. The V gene's germline CDR1 is SEHNR and CDR2 FQNEAQ (reference sequence). The CDR3 loop is CASIPAGVGETQYF. The CDR3 DNA is TGTGCCAGCATCCCCGCCGGGGTGGGGGAGACCCAGTACTTC. The whole variable domain, filled in from reference TRBV7-9 and TRBJ2-5, reads DTGVSQNPRHKITKRGQNVTFRCDPISEHNRLYWYRQTLGQGPEFLTYFQNEAQLEKSRLLSDRFSAERPKGSFSTLEIQRTEQGDSAMYLCASIPAGVGETQYFGPGTRLLVL.

This clonotype was recorded at least ten times. J is TRBJ2-5 and V is TRBV12-5; 7 bases are a match to TRBD1. V was pared by 6 bases and J by 5 bases, with 3 bases of the junction left unmatched. Germline lookup yields CDR1 LGHNT and CDR2 FRNRAP. This CDR3 contains 12 residues. CDR3 bases: TGTGCTAGTGGAGGGACAGACGAGACCCAGTACTTC. This sequence encodes CASGGTDETQYF. Complete variable domain (other parts from reference TRBV12-5 and TRBJ2-5): DARVTQTPRHKVTEMGQEVTMRCQPILGHNTVFWYRQTMMQGLELLAYFRNRAPLDDSGMPKDRFSAEMPDATLATLKIQPSEPRDSAVYFCASGGTDETQYFGPGTRLLVL.

This clonotype was recorded at least ten times. V and J are TRBV28 and TRBJ2-1; D is unclear. Germline-derived CDR1 and CDR2 are MDHEN and SYDVKM. Trimming took off 5 bases at V and 4 bases at J, with 9 bases between the two ends. CDR3 length equals 13 residues. Here the CDR3 DNA reads TGTGCCAGCAGTAAACAGATTTACAATGAGCAGTTCTTC. It encodes CASSKQIYNEQFF.

This clonotype was recorded many times. The CDR3: CASSPGNTDTQYF. The CDR3 DNA reads TGTGCCAGCAGCCCAGGGAACACAGATACGCAGTATTTT. The V gene is TRBV11-3, the J gene TRBJ2-3; D is perhaps TRBD1 (5 bases). Germline loops: CDR1 SGHNT, CDR2 YENEEA. With 5 bases removed from V and 2 bases from J, the gap between germline ends came to 8 bases. The CDR3 is 13 residues long. The full variable domain, in which reference TRBV11-3 and TRBJ2-3 provide the parts outside the CDR3, is EAGVVQSPRYKIIEKKQPVAFWCNPISGHNTLYWYLQNLGQGPELLIRYENEEAVDDSQLPKDRFSAERLKGVDSTLKIQPAELGDSAVYLCASSPGNTDTQYFGPGTRLTVL.

This clonotype was seen a few times. The chain links TRBV9 to TRBJ1-6; D not certain. The germline V gene has CDR1 SGDLS and CDR2 YYNGEE. The CDR3 sequence is 15 residues long. Trimming took off 0 bases at V and 5 bases at J, with 9 bases between the two ends. This chain's CDR3 is CASSVEIGDNSPLHF. DNA for the CDR3: TGTGCCAGCAGCGTAGAGATTGGGGATAATTCACCCCTCCACTTT.

V and J are TRBV2 and TRBJ1-4; TRBD1 agrees at 7 bases. Germline V gives CDR1 SNHLY, CDR2 FYNNEI. The CDR3 loop spans 15 amino acids. V dropped 8 bases and J dropped 1; count of bases not matched to a gene: 7. The CDR3 coding sequence is TGTGCCAGCGGTAAAGGGGGCATAACTAATGAAAAACTGTTTTTT. The encoded protein is CASGKGGITNEKLFF. Looking up the rest from reference TRBV2 and TRBJ1-4 gives the full variable domain: EPEVTQTPSHQVTQMGQEVILRCVPISNHLYFYWYRQILGQKVEFLVSFYNNEISEKSEIFDDQFSVERPDGSNFTLKIRSTKLEDSAMYFCASGKGGITNEKLFFGSGTQLSVL.

This clonotype was recorded at least ten times. The V gene is TRBV11-2, the J gene TRBJ2-7; no clear D. CDR1 and CDR2 from the germline V gene are SGHAT and FQNNGV. This CDR3 comprises 11 residues. V lost 5 bases and J lost 4, with 6 bases in between. The CDR3, as DNA: TGTGCCAGCAGCGACCTTTACGAGCAGTACTTC. This codes for CASSDLYEQYF.

This clonotype was counted only a few times. The V gene is TRBV29-1, the J gene TRBJ1-2; TRBD1 aligns across 8 bases. Germline CDR1 reads SQVTM; CDR2 reads ANQGSEA. The CDR3 runs 15 residues. With V trimmed by 6 bases and J by 6 bases, 15 bases remained unmatched. Here the CDR3 reads CSVKTSDRVFDGYTF. The CDR3 bases are TGCAGCGTGAAGACCTCGGACAGGGTGTTTGATGGCTACACCTTC.

This clonotype was counted once. A much larger clone differs by one base, so this may be a read error. The conserved final phenylalanine or tryptophan is absent from the CDR3, which likely points to a read error. This rearrangement joins TRBV3-1 to TRBJ1-1, with unresolved D. Trimming pared 4 bases from V and 1 base from J, leaving 7 bases between. CDR3 length equals 13 residues. CDR1 is LGHDT, CDR2 YNNKEL, per germline (reference sequence). The CDR3 DNA sequence: TGTGCCAGCAGCCGTTCTGGGAACACTGAAGCTTTCCTT. Residues: CASSRSGNTEAFL.

This clonotype has a count of ten or more. This chain uses TRBV3-1 with TRBJ1-2, with no clear D. Germline V lookup: CDR1 LGHDT, CDR2 YNNKEL (reference sequence). Trimming stripped 0 bases from V and 4 bases from J, with 6 bases between. The CDR3 runs 13 residues. For the CDR3, the DNA is TGTGCCAGCAGCCAAGATCCTGTCTATGGCTACACCTTC. Its protein is CASSQDPVYGYTF.

The chain combines TRBV7-8 with TRBJ2-4; unclear D gene. The CDR3 is made up of 11 amino acids. Trimming took 11 bases from V and 7 from J, leaving 12 bases between them. From germline, CDR1 is SGHVS and CDR2 FQNEAQ. This CDR3 is CARPPLNIQYF. The CDR3 DNA reads TGTGCCCGCCCCCCGCTGAACATTCAGTACTTC.

The chain joins TRBV4-1 to TRBJ2-3; 8 bases fit TRBD2. The V and J ends lost 0 bases and 1 base, in that order; junction bases with no gene match: 3. The CDR3 sequence is 16 residues long. Germline V lookup: CDR1 MGHRA, CDR2 YSYEKL. The CDR3 loop reads CASSQEGLAGTDTQYF. CDR3 DNA sequence: TGCGCCAGCAGCCAAGAAGGACTAGCTGGCACAGATACGCAGTATTTT.

This clonotype was detected a few times. The chain uses TRBV27 and TRBJ2-1; 8 bases align to TRBD2. Germline V gives CDR1 MNHEY, CDR2 SMNVEV (reference sequence). After removal of 2 bases from V and 2 bases from J, the junction contained 5 bases not matched to a gene. This CDR3 comprises 16 residues. The CDR3 coding sequence is TGTGCCAGCAGTTTAGAGCGGGAGTCGCCCTACAATGAGCAGTTCTTC. Translation gives CASSLERESPYNEQFF.

This clonotype has a handful of counts. J is TRBJ2-1 and V is TRBV24-1; perhaps TRBD1 as D (6 bases). The length of the CDR3 is 16 residues. The germline V gene has CDR1 KGHDR and CDR2 SFDVKD. With 4 bases removed from V and 0 bases from J, the gap between germline ends came to 12 bases. This CDR3 is CATSETGASSYNEQFF. The CDR3 DNA is TGTGCCACCAGTGAGACAGGTGCGAGCTCCTACAATGAGCAGTTCTTC.